Below are 9 T cell receptor beta chains sequenced from a single sample in a study of blood T cell repertoires in COVID-19. Sequencing was performed with immunoSEQ multiplex PCR; in TCRdb, only in-frame clones are kept and a portion is missing. The sample has about 340,000 clones, 92% seen once; the top ten hold approximately 17%. The sequencing input was PBMCs or T cells enriched from blood (not recorded which). Receptors originate from a woman aged 25-40 years who had recovered from COVID-19.

J is TRBJ2-7 and V is TRBV7-9, with TRBD2 matching over 7 bases. V lost 6 bases and J lost 4; bases outside the gene matches: 12. The germline V gene has CDR1 SEHNR and CDR2 FQNEAQ (reference sequence). This CDR3 contains 15 residues. The CDR3 sequence is CASRRSGGLMYEQYF. In DNA, the CDR3 is TGTGCCAGCAGGAGATCCGGGGGACTAATGTACGAGCAGTACTTC.

The V and J genes are TRBV3-1 (or the pseudogene TRBV3-2) and TRBJ1-2, with D hard to call. This CDR3 spans 12 amino acids. The V gene lost 4 bases and the J gene lost 8 bases, with 11 bases spanning the gap. Germline V gene sequence: CDR1 LGHDT, CDR2 YNNKEL (reference sequence). The CDR3 DNA follows: TGTGCCAGCAGCCGTGATACAACCGGCTACACCTTC. This translates into CASSRDTTGYTF.

The chain links TRBV4-1 to TRBJ2-3; 7 bases align to TRBD2. Losses at the gene ends were 1 base for V and 5 bases for J; bases not matched to a gene: 9. Per the germline V gene, CDR1 is MGHRA and CDR2 is YSYEKL. The CDR3 is 16 residues long. The CDR3: CASSQGLGGRGDTQYF. In nucleotides, the CDR3 is TGCGCCAGCAGCCAAGGACTTGGAGGGAGGGGAGATACGCAGTATTTT.

This chain uses TRBV12-3 or TRBV12-4 with TRBJ2-5; D unresolved. V lost 3 bases and J lost 2, with 7 bases in between. The CDR3 consists of 13 residues. CDR3 sequence: CASSFGSQETQYF. DNA for the CDR3: TGTGCCAGCAGTTTTGGCAGTCAAGAGACCCAGTACTTC.

The chain employs TRBV28 and TRBJ1-1; D is possibly TRBD1 (6 bases). CDR1 is MDHEN, CDR2 SYDVKM, per germline. The CDR3 is made up of 12 amino acids. V lost 5 bases and J 7 bases, leaving 11 bases between the germline ends. The CDR3 bases are TGTGCCAGCAGTACCCAGGGGAATGAAGCTTTCTTT. Encoded protein: CASSTQGNEAFF.

The rearrangement joins TRBV7-9 to TRBJ1-5; 10 positions agree with TRBD1. The CDR3 extends over 14 amino acids. The V and J ends lost 5 bases and 4 bases, in that order; junction bases with no gene match: 2. Per the germline V gene, CDR1 is SEHNR and CDR2 is FQNEAQ (reference sequence). CDR3 residues: CASSMDRGNQPQHF. The CDR3 DNA follows: TGTGCCAGCAGCATGGACAGGGGGAATCAGCCCCAGCATTTT.

The chain employs TRBV3-1 (or the pseudogene TRBV3-2) and TRBJ2-5; 9 bases map to TRBD1. Per the germline V gene, CDR1 is LGHDT and CDR2 is YNNKEL (reference sequence). This CDR3 is built from 16 residues. J was trimmed by 3 bases and V by 2 bases; bases with no gene match: 7. As DNA, the CDR3 is TGTGCCAGCAGCCAAACACCGGGACAGGGTGAAGAGACCCAGTACTTC. Amino acids: CASSQTPGQGEETQYF.

The chain joins TRBV28 to TRBJ1-1; 7 positions agree with TRBD1. Germline trimming cut 4 bases from V and 5 bases from J; bases unmatched to any gene: 13. CDR3 length equals 16 residues. Germline CDR1 MDHEN, CDR2 SYDVKM. The CDR3 DNA is TGTGCCAGCAGTTCTGAATCGACAGGGCCCGGAACTGAAGCTTTCTTT. Translating it yields CASSSESTGPGTEAFF.

The genes are TRBV30 and TRBJ1-5; D unresolved. V lost 0 bases, J lost 8 bases, and 11 bases lay in between. The CDR3 extends over 13 amino acids. Germline V gene sequence: CDR1 GTSNPN, CDR2 SVGIG (reference sequence). The CDR3 sequence: CAWSVGSWEPQHF. The CDR3 region has the DNA TGTGCCTGGAGTGTTGGTAGCTGGGAGCCCCAGCATTTT. Combining the CDR3 with reference TRBV30 and TRBJ1-5 gives the whole variable domain SQTIHQWPATLVQPVGSPLSLECTVEGTSNPNLYWYRQAAGRGLQLLFYSVGIGQISSEVPQNLSASRPQDRQFILSSKKLLLSDSGFYLCAWSVGSWEPQHFGDGTRLSIL.